This T cell receptor (beta chain) was obtained from a study of cytomegalovirus exposure and HLA in healthy donors. Study-level information: Findings of an earlier analysis included about 100 million unique TCR beta sequences from 200 million or so T cells. Study results and caveats: Later on, an analysis tied 15,000 or so TCR beta sequences to HLA alleles at 0.05 false discovery rate. TCR beta sequences reportedly predicted most subjects' HLA-A and HLA-B alleles accurately.

Germline CDR1 is MNHEY and CDR2 is SVGAGI. Losses at the gene ends were 6 bases for V and 8 bases for J; bases not matched to a gene: 12. The CDR3 runs 14 residues. With respect to this clone: What it recognizes is unknown.

The PCR used 60 Vbeta and 13 Jbeta primers. Original data processing: It was a later analysis that counted some 80 million unique TCR beta chains, of which some 9.9 million were shared. Assay used: immunoSEQ multiplex PCR; TCRdb lists only in-frame clones, some missing. V and J calls and clone size are those listed in that table; D and trimming were worked out from the DNA. The repertoire holds under 200,000 clones, with around 82% as singletons. V gene TRBV6-5 combines with J gene TRBJ1-2, with 7 bases identical to TRBD1. This TCR was recovered from a boy aged 2-15 years in good health and CMV-seronegative. Sequences were obtained from PBMCs. In nucleotides, the CDR3 is TGTGCCAGCAGAAGGGACAGCTACAAGGGCGGCTACACCTTC. It specifies CASRRDSYKGGYTF.